A selection of T cell receptor beta chains follows, all from one sample in a study of blood T cell repertoires in COVID-19. Clones were read by immunoSEQ multiplex PCR, and TCRdb kept only the in-frame ones, dropping some. The sample records some 300,000 clones, approximately 86% being singletons. The sample taken for sequencing was PBMCs or T cells enriched from blood (not recorded which). The source is a woman aged 25 to 45 who had recovered from COVID-19. The CDR3 runs from the conserved cysteine through the conserved F or W. The D gene is left open where the match is weak. Rows may omit the clone size; those that give it use once, few, many or a size class.

j_gene: TRBJ1-1; v_gene: TRBV28; abundance: NA; d_gene: NA; CDR3aa: CASSLSSSMNTEAFF; CDR3nt: TGTGCCAGCAGTTTATCGTCCTCTATGAACACTGAAGCTTTCTTT
j_gene: TRBJ1-1; v_gene: TRBV27; abundance: few; d_gene: TRBD1; CDR3aa: CASSRRTGARTEAFF; CDR3nt: TGTGCCAGCAGTCGACGGACAGGGGCTAGAACTGAAGCTTTCTTT
j_gene: TRBJ2-5; v_gene: TRBV12-3/TRBV12-4; abundance: NA; d_gene: NA; CDR3aa: CASTPTGRETQYF; CDR3nt: TGTGCCAGCACCCCAACAGGGAGAGAGACCCAGTACTTC
j_gene: TRBJ2-2; v_gene: TRBV27; abundance: NA; d_gene: TRBD2; CDR3aa: CASSLRLAGAIGELFF; CDR3nt: TGTGCCAGCAGTTTACGGCTAGCGGGAGCTATCGGGGAGCTGTTTTTT
j_gene: TRBJ2-7; v_gene: TRBV9; abundance: few; d_gene: TRBD1; CDR3aa: CASTEEGDSRYEQYF; CDR3nt: TGTGCCAGCACCGAAGAAGGGGACAGCCGCTACGAGCAGTACTTC
j_gene: TRBJ2-7; v_gene: TRBV27; abundance: NA; d_gene: NA; CDR3aa: CASSLPDWTVGAYEQYF; CDR3nt: TGTGCCAGCAGTTTACCAGACTGGACGGTGGGAGCCTACGAGCAGTACTTC
j_gene: TRBJ2-3; v_gene: TRBV28; abundance: NA; d_gene: NA; CDR3aa: CAIKGQATDTQYF; CDR3nt: TGTGCCATCAAGGGACAAGCCACAGATACGCAGTATTTT
j_gene: TRBJ2-3; v_gene: TRBV7-2; abundance: NA; d_gene: NA; CDR3aa: CASSSWTARDTQYF; CDR3nt: TGTGCCAGCAGCTCGTGGACAGCGAGGGATACGCAGTATTTT
j_gene: TRBJ2-7; v_gene: TRBV5-1; abundance: NA; d_gene: TRBD1; CDR3aa: CASSSGGYYEQYF; CDR3nt: TGCGCCAGCAGCTCAGGGGGCTACTACGAGCAGTACTTC
j_gene: TRBJ1-1; v_gene: TRBV24-1; abundance: NA; d_gene: NA; CDR3aa: CATSVETGSNTEAFF; CDR3nt: TGTGCCACCAGTGTCGAGACAGGCTCGAACACTGAAGCTTTCTTT
j_gene: TRBJ2-7; v_gene: TRBV11-2; abundance: NA; d_gene: NA; CDR3aa: CASSLGEVGEQYF; CDR3nt: TGTGCCAGCAGCTTAGGGGAGGTGGGGGAGCAGTACTTC
j_gene: TRBJ2-1; v_gene: TRBV4-2; abundance: NA; d_gene: NA; CDR3aa: CASSQGGLYNEQFF; CDR3nt: TGTGCCAGCAGCCAAGGCGGACTTTACAATGAGCAGTTCTTC
j_gene: TRBJ2-5; v_gene: TRBV5-1; abundance: NA; d_gene: TRBD1; CDR3aa: CASSRQGAETQYF; CDR3nt: TGCGCCAGCAGCAGACAGGGTGCGGAGACCCAGTACTTC
j_gene: TRBJ1-6; v_gene: TRBV5-1; abundance: once; d_gene: NA; CDR3aa: CASSLGPGRAQSSYNSPLHF; CDR3nt: TGCGCCAGCAGCTTGGGTCCAGGGAGGGCCCAAAGCTCCTATAATTCACCCCTCCACTTT
j_gene: TRBJ2-5; v_gene: TRBV12-3/TRBV12-4; abundance: NA; d_gene: TRBD1; CDR3aa: CASSLWTGPQYF; CDR3nt: TGTGCCAGCAGTTTATGGACAGGGCCCCAGTACTTC
j_gene: TRBJ2-7; v_gene: TRBV19; abundance: NA; d_gene: TRBD2; CDR3aa: CASSPELAGSYEQYF; CDR3nt: TGTGCCAGTAGTCCGGAACTAGCGGGCTCCTACGAGCAGTACTTC
j_gene: TRBJ2-1; v_gene: TRBV28; abundance: NA; d_gene: TRBD2; CDR3aa: CASNTAGAYNEQFF; CDR3nt: TGTGCCAGCAATACAGCGGGGGCTTACAATGAGCAGTTCTTC
j_gene: TRBJ1-1; v_gene: TRBV9; abundance: few; d_gene: NA; CDR3aa: CASSVGSWGGNTEAFF; CDR3nt: TGTGCCAGCAGCGTAGGCTCATGGGGAGGGAACACTGAAGCTTTCTTT
j_gene: TRBJ1-6; v_gene: TRBV6-2/TRBV6-3; abundance: NA; d_gene: TRBD1; CDR3aa: CASSYSTGGWSNSPLHF; CDR3nt: TGTGCCAGCAGTTACTCAACAGGGGGCTGGAGTAATTCACCCCTCCACTTT
j_gene: TRBJ1-1; v_gene: TRBV18; abundance: NA; d_gene: TRBD1; CDR3aa: CASSIWDRATEAFF; CDR3nt: TGTGCCAGCTCGATCTGGGACAGGGCTACTGAAGCTTTCTTT
j_gene: TRBJ2-1; v_gene: TRBV3-1/TRBV3-2; abundance: NA; d_gene: NA; CDR3aa: CASSQEGMGLGRTQFF; CDR3nt: TGTGCCAGCAGCCAAGAAGGAATGGGTCTAGGTAGAACGCAGTTCTTC
j_gene: TRBJ2-7; v_gene: TRBV6-5; abundance: NA; d_gene: TRBD1; CDR3aa: CASDRDPSYEQYF; CDR3nt: TGTGCCAGCGACAGGGACCCCTCCTACGAGCAGTACTTC
j_gene: TRBJ2-1; v_gene: TRBV3-1/TRBV3-2; abundance: NA; d_gene: TRBD2; CDR3aa: CASSLTSGGAWFF; CDR3nt: TGTGCCAGCAGCCTGACTAGCGGGGGGGCGTGGTTCTTC
j_gene: TRBJ1-5; v_gene: TRBV28; abundance: once; d_gene: NA; CDR3aa: CASTLGGSNQPQHF; CDR3nt: TGTGCCAGCACTCTGGGGGGAAGCAATCAGCCCCAGCATTTT
j_gene: TRBJ1-6; v_gene: TRBV25-1; abundance: NA; d_gene: TRBD1; CDR3aa: CASSDLQGQGYNSPLHF; CDR3nt: TGTGCCAGCAGTGACCTTCAGGGACAGGGATATAATTCACCCCTCCACTTT
j_gene: TRBJ2-2; v_gene: TRBV7-3; abundance: NA; d_gene: TRBD2; CDR3aa: CASSFQAGAGTGELFF; CDR3nt: TGTGCCAGCAGCTTCCAAGCGGGAGCAGGCACCGGGGAGCTGTTTTTT
j_gene: TRBJ2-1; v_gene: TRBV2; abundance: NA; d_gene: NA; CDR3aa: CASGSSYNEQFF; CDR3nt: TGTGCCAGCGGGAGCTCCTACAATGAGCAGTTCTTC
j_gene: TRBJ2-1; v_gene: TRBV11-3; abundance: few; d_gene: NA; CDR3aa: CASRFGGLNNEQFF; CDR3nt: TGTGCCAGCAGATTCGGGGGGCTAAACAATGAGCAGTTCTTC
j_gene: TRBJ1-6; v_gene: TRBV19; abundance: few; d_gene: TRBD1; CDR3aa: CASRSGQGLNSPLHF; CDR3nt: TGTGCCAGTAGGTCGGGACAGGGCCTTAATTCACCCCTCCACTTT
j_gene: TRBJ2-7; v_gene: TRBV18; abundance: NA; d_gene: TRBD1; CDR3aa: CASSPPWTGSAEQYF; CDR3nt: TGTGCCAGCTCACCGCCTTGGACAGGGTCCGCCGAGCAGTACTTC
j_gene: TRBJ2-5; v_gene: TRBV5-1; abundance: NA; d_gene: TRBD2; CDR3aa: CASSDDPGGETQYF; CDR3nt: TGCGCCAGCAGCGATGACCCGGGGGGAGAGACCCAGTACTTC
j_gene: TRBJ1-2; v_gene: TRBV7-2; abundance: NA; d_gene: NA; CDR3aa: CASSLILSGYTF; CDR3nt: TGTGCCAGCAGCTTAATTCTGAGCGGCTACACCTTC
j_gene: TRBJ1-2; v_gene: TRBV4-1; abundance: NA; d_gene: NA; CDR3aa: CASRTHASEEYTF; CDR3nt: TGCGCCAGCAGAACCCACGCGTCGGAGGAGTACACCTTC
j_gene: TRBJ1-2; v_gene: TRBV28; abundance: NA; d_gene: NA; CDR3aa: CASRPDNNYGYTF; CDR3nt: TGTGCCAGCAGGCCAGACAATAACTATGGCTACACCTTC
j_gene: TRBJ1-2; v_gene: TRBV2; abundance: NA; d_gene: TRBD1; CDR3aa: CANKDRTNSNYGYTF; CDR3nt: TGTGCCAACAAGGACAGGACAAATTCTAACTATGGCTACACCTTC
j_gene: TRBJ1-2; v_gene: TRBV28; abundance: NA; d_gene: TRBD1; CDR3aa: CASSGTASNYGYTF; CDR3nt: TGTGCCAGCAGTGGGACAGCTTCAAACTATGGCTACACCTTC
j_gene: TRBJ2-2; v_gene: TRBV18; abundance: NA; d_gene: NA; CDR3aa: CASSPRGASNTGELFF; CDR3nt: TGTGCCAGCTCACCACGCGGGGCATCGAACACCGGGGAGCTGTTTTTT
j_gene: TRBJ2-2; v_gene: TRBV5-6; abundance: NA; d_gene: TRBD1; CDR3aa: CASSMTGYWTGELFF; CDR3nt: TGTGCCAGCAGCATGACAGGGTATTGGACCGGGGAGCTGTTTTTT
j_gene: TRBJ2-7; v_gene: TRBV10-2; abundance: NA; d_gene: NA; CDR3aa: CASSATELGSYEQYF; CDR3nt: TGCGCCAGCAGCGCGACAGAGTTGGGGTCTTACGAGCAGTACTTC
j_gene: TRBJ1-2; v_gene: TRBV21-1; abundance: NA; d_gene: NA; CDR3aa: CATFRDREYGYTF; CDR3nt: TGTGCCACCTTTCGGGACAGGGAGTATGGCTACACCTTC
j_gene: TRBJ1-1; v_gene: TRBV30; abundance: NA; d_gene: NA; CDR3aa: CAWRGEGTEAFF; CDR3nt: TGTGCCTGGAGGGGGGAGGGGACTGAAGCTTTCTTT
j_gene: TRBJ2-1; v_gene: TRBV5-1; abundance: NA; d_gene: TRBD2; CDR3aa: CASSAQPTSGRVLMESYNEQFF; CDR3nt: TGCGCCAGCAGCGCACAACCGACTAGCGGGAGGGTTTTAATGGAGTCCTACAATGAGCAGTTCTTC
j_gene: TRBJ2-3; v_gene: TRBV27; abundance: NA; d_gene: NA; CDR3aa: CASSLVRTSTDTQYF; CDR3nt: TGTGCCAGCAGTTTAGTTAGGACTAGCACAGATACGCAGTATTTT
j_gene: TRBJ1-1; v_gene: TRBV28; abundance: NA; d_gene: TRBD1; CDR3aa: CASSLENGRQGMNTEAFF; CDR3nt: TGTGCCAGCAGTTTAGAAAATGGAAGACAGGGGATGAACACTGAAGCTTTCTTT
j_gene: TRBJ1-2; v_gene: TRBV28; abundance: NA; d_gene: NA; CDR3aa: CASTPSEGPYGYTF; CDR3nt: TGTGCCAGCACTCCATCGGAGGGGCCCTATGGCTACACCTTC
j_gene: TRBJ2-2; v_gene: TRBV27; abundance: once; d_gene: TRBD1; CDR3aa: CASRDRGRGGELFF; CDR3nt: TGTGCCAGCAGGGACAGGGGGCGCGGCGGGGAGCTGTTTTTT
j_gene: TRBJ1-5; v_gene: TRBV10-3; abundance: NA; d_gene: NA; CDR3aa: CAISDQQVGQPQHF; CDR3nt: TGTGCCATCAGTGACCAACAGGTCGGGCAGCCCCAGCATTTT
j_gene: TRBJ1-1; v_gene: TRBV9; abundance: NA; d_gene: NA; CDR3aa: CASSVGGDTEAFF; CDR3nt: TGTGCCAGCAGCGTAGGGGGAGACACTGAAGCTTTCTTT
j_gene: TRBJ2-7; v_gene: TRBV27; abundance: NA; d_gene: NA; CDR3aa: CASSLYDSSYEQYF; CDR3nt: TGTGCCAGCAGTTTATATGACAGTTCCTACGAGCAGTACTTC
j_gene: TRBJ2-7; v_gene: TRBV19; abundance: once; d_gene: TRBD2; CDR3aa: CASSPSLAGGLPEQYF; CDR3nt: TGTGCCAGTAGTCCAAGCTTAGCGGGAGGGCTCCCCGAGCAGTACTTC
j_gene: TRBJ1-2; v_gene: TRBV5-1; abundance: NA; d_gene: TRBD1; CDR3aa: CASRQGAEATGYTF; CDR3nt: TGCGCCAGCAGACAGGGGGCCGAGGCCACGGGCTACACCTTC
j_gene: TRBJ2-1; v_gene: TRBV5-4; abundance: NA; d_gene: TRBD2; CDR3aa: CASSIDMGLAGITSYNEQFF; CDR3nt: TGTGCCAGCAGCATCGACATGGGACTAGCGGGAATAACCTCCTACAATGAGCAGTTCTTC
j_gene: TRBJ1-2; v_gene: TRBV28; abundance: NA; d_gene: NA; CDR3aa: CASSFIRNYGYTF; CDR3nt: TGTGCCAGCAGTTTCATACGGAACTATGGCTACACCTTC
j_gene: TRBJ1-2; v_gene: TRBV4-1; abundance: NA; d_gene: NA; CDR3aa: CASSNRDGYTF; CDR3nt: TGCGCCAGCTCCAACAGGGATGGCTACACCTTC